Listed below are T cell receptor beta chains from one sample, sequenced in a study of read filtering for tumor transcriptome and immune sequencing. TCRdb ran MiXCR on the reads and lists one entry per CDR3 protein. The profile covers 85,000 to 100,000 distinct CDR3 sequences, with approximately 21% appearing a single time and 10% to 12% taken by the ten largest. The specimen was a population of CD138-negative cells sorted from bone marrow. The origin of the receptors is a donor aged 40 or older with multiple myeloma. Each CDR3 is given with its conserved first and last residue. D genes are given only for firm matches. Clone size is stated in some rows and not others, as once, few, many or a class when expanded.

v_gene	j_gene	d_gene	abundance	CDR3nt	CDR3aa
TRBV7-9	TRBJ1-2	TRBD1	many	TGTGCCAGCAGCTTTACAGGGGGCCCTGTCTATGGCTACACCTTC	CASSFTGGPVYGYTF
TRBV20-1	TRBJ1-5	.	.	TGCAGTGCTAGAGACGACAGAGGAAGGTATCAGCCCCAGCATTTT	CSARDDRGRYQPQHF
TRBV20-1	TRBJ1-5	.	many	TGCAGTGCTAGTGAAGACCCCAATCAGCCCCAGCATTTT	CSASEDPNQPQHF
TRBV5-1	TRBJ1-5	.	many	TGCGCCAGCAGCTTTAAGGGCAATCAGCCCCAGCATTTT	CASSFKGNQPQHF
TRBV4-1	TRBJ2-7	.	few	TGCGCCAGCAGCGTACTACAGGGTTACTACGAGCAGTACTTC	CASSVLQGYYEQYF
TRBV7-9	TRBJ2-4	.	.	TGTGCCAGCAGCCCCCCGGCGGGTTTAGCCAAAAACATTCAGTACTTC	CASSPPAGLAKNIQYF
TRBV18	TRBJ1-2	.	many	TGTGCCAGCTCACCAGGCATAGGGGCAAGTGGCTACACCTTC	CASSPGIGASGYTF
TRBV19	TRBJ2-2	.	.	TGTGCCAGTAGTATGATGGGTGCGAACACCGGGGAGCTGTTTTTT	CASSMMGANTGELFF
TRBV12-3/TRBV12-4	TRBJ1-5	.	.	TGTGCCAGCAGTCCCTTGGACACTCGCTATCAGCCCCAGCATTTT	CASSPLDTRYQPQHF
TRBV28	TRBJ2-3	TRBD2	many	TGTGCCAGTAATACCGCGGGGGGACCAGATACGCAGTATTTT	CASNTAGGPDTQYF
TRBV7-9	TRBJ1-4	.	many	TGTGCCAGCAGCCCTCAGGGTGCAACTAATGAAAAACTGTTTTTT	CASSPQGATNEKLFF
TRBV24-1	TRBJ2-1	TRBD2	many	TGTGCCACTAGCGGGGGATTCTACAATGAGCAGTTCTTC	CATSGGFYNEQFF
TRBV5-1	TRBJ2-1	TRBD1	.	TGCGCCAACAGCGCCGGGACAGTAAATGAGCAGTTCTTC	CANSAGTVNEQFF
TRBV29-1	TRBJ2-7	.	many	TGCAGCGACCAACAGGGCTCCGAGAAGTCCTACGAGCAGTACTTC	CSDQQGSEKSYEQYF
TRBV7-2	TRBJ1-5	.	.	TGTGCCTGCAGCTTAGGAGGGTTGGAGCATCAGCCCCAGCATTTT	CACSLGGLEHQPQHF
TRBV28	TRBJ2-1	TRBD1	many	TGTGCCAGCAGTCTACTGGTGACAGGGGGCGATGAGCAGTTCTTC	CASSLLVTGGDEQFF
TRBV15	TRBJ2-5	.	many	TGTGCCACCAGCAGCCGAGGAGGAGAGACCCAGTACTTC	CATSSRGGETQYF
TRBV6-5	TRBJ2-1	TRBD1	.	TGTGCCACCTCCCCCTCCGGGACAGGGAATGAGCAGTTCTTC	CATSPSGTGNEQFF
TRBV5-1	TRBJ2-2	.	many	TGCGCCAGCAGCCTGGGAGATAACACCGGGGAGCTGTTTTTT	CASSLGDNTGELFF
TRBV18	TRBJ2-1	TRBD2	many	TGTGCCAGCTCACCGGGACTAGCGGGGATTTACTCCTACAATGAGCAGTTCTTC	CASSPGLAGIYSYNEQFF
TRBV28	TRBJ2-7	.	many	TGTGCCAGCAGTTTAAATTGGGCAAATTACGAGCAGTACTTC	CASSLNWANYEQYF
TRBV29-1	TRBJ1-1	TRBD1	many	TGCAGCGTTTCTGTTACAGGGGGGAACACTGAAGCTTTCTTT	CSVSVTGGNTEAFF
TRBV9	TRBJ2-1	TRBD2	many	TGTGCCAGCAGCGTAGCCTCTAGCGGGGGGCAATACAATGAGCAGTTCTTC	CASSVASSGGQYNEQFF
TRBV7-9	TRBJ1-1	.	many	TGTGCCAGCAGCCTAAACAGGGAGGCTTTCTTT	CASSLNREAFF
TRBV13	TRBJ2-7	.	many	TGTGCCAGCAGCTTCGCGACATTCGACGAGCAGTACTTC	CASSFATFDEQYF
TRBV7-2	TRBJ2-3	.	.	TGTGCCAGCAGCTTCAGCAGTACCAGGGGCACAGATACGCAGTATTTT	CASSFSSTRGTDTQYF
TRBV5-1	TRBJ1-1	.	many	TGCGCCAGCAGCTTGGACAGTTTGAACACTGAAGCTTTCTTT	CASSLDSLNTEAFF
TRBV19	TRBJ1-5	.	many	TGTGCCAGCGCTGGGACGGACCATAGCAATCAGCCCCAGCATTTT	CASAGTDHSNQPQHF
TRBV24-1	TRBJ1-1	.	few	TGTGCCACCAGTGGTGGCAGGGAGGGCAGTGAAGCTTTCTTT	CATSGGREGSEAFF